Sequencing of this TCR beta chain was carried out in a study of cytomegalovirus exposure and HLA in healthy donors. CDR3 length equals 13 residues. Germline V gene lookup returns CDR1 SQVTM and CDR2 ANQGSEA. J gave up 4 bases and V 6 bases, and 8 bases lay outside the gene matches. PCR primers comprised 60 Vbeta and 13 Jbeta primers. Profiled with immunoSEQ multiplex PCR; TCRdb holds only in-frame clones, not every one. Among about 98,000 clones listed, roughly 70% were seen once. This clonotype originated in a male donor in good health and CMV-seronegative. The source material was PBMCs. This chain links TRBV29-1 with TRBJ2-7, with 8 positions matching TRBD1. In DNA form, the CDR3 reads TGCAGCGTCGAACCGCAGGGGGCTTACGAGCAGTACTTC. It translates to CSVEPQGAYEQYF.